The present TCR beta chain was sequenced within a study of T cells in Graves' hyperthyroidism and ophthalmopathy. Amplified regions were TCR beta CDR3 sequences from RNA transcripts. The HTBI set primed first-round TCR CDR3 RT-PCR. TCRdb independently ran MiXCR on the multiplex PCR reads; one entry per CDR3 protein. The repertoire consists of 300,000 to 400,000 distinct CDR3 sequences, with about 18% occurring once and the leading ten covering approximately 49%. The length of the CDR3 is 13 residues. V lost 5 bases and J lost 5, with 12 bases in between. CDR1 is LNHNV, CDR2 YYDKDF, per germline (reference sequence). Absence of ophthalmopathy progression within 18 months defined stable Graves' hyperthyroidism. Used for diagnoses were clinical symptoms, serum thyroxine and TRAb, thyroid ultrasound and orbital computed tomography. Fresh 10 ml peripheral blood yielded PBMCs.

The chain uses TRBV15 and TRBJ2-5, with D possibly matching TRBD1 (5 bases). The origin of this receptor is a woman aged 45-60 years with Graves' hyperthyroidism. Sample: blood. The CDR3 reads CATSSDMWETQYF. CDR3 coding DNA: TGTGCCACCAGCTCGGACATGTGGGAGACCCAGTACTTC.